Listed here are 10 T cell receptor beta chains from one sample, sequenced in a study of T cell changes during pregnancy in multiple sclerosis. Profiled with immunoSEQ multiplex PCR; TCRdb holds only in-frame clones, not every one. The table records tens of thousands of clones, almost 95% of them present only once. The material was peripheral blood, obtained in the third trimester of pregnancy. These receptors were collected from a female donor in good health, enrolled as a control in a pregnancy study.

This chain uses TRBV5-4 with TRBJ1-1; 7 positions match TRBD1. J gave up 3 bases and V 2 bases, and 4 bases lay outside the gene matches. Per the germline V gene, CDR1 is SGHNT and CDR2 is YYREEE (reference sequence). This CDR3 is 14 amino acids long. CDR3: CASSLIGQDTEAFF. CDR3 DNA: TGTGCCAGCAGCTTAATCGGACAGGACACTGAAGCTTTCTTT.

The CDR3 region has the DNA TGCGCCAGCAGTCGTGACACCTACGAGCAGTACTTC. As protein: CASSRDTYEQYF. The V and J genes are TRBV4-1 and TRBJ2-7; D is unresolved. V was pared by 6 bases and J by 2 bases, with 8 bases between. This CDR3 spans 12 amino acids. The germline gives CDR1 MGHRA, CDR2 YSYEKL.

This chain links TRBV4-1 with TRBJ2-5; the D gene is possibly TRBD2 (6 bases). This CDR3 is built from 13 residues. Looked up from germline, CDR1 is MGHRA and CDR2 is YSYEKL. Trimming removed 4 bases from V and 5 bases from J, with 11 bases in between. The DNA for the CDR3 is TGCGCCAGCAGCCCCCTCGGAGGGGAGACCCAGTACTTC. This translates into CASSPLGGETQYF.

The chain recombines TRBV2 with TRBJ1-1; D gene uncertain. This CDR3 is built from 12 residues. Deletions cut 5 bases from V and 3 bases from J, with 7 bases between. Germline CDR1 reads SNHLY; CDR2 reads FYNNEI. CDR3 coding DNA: TGTGCCAGCAGTAAGGAGGACACTGAAGCTTTCTTT. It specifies CASSKEDTEAFF. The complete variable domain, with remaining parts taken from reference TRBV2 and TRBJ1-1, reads EPEVTQTPSHQVTQMGQEVILRCVPISNHLYFYWYRQILGQKVEFLVSFYNNEISEKSEIFDDQFSVERPDGSNFTLKIRSTKLEDSAMYFCASSKEDTEAFFGQGTRLTVV.

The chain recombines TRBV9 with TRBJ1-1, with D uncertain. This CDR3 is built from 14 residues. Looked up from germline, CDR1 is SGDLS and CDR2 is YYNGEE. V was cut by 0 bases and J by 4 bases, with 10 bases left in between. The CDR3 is CASSVGHRSTEAFF. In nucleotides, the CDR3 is TGTGCCAGCAGCGTAGGGCACCGTTCCACTGAAGCTTTCTTT. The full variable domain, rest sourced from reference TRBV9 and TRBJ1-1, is DSGVTQTPKHLITATGQRVTLRCSPRSGDLSVYWYQQSLDQGLQFLIQYYNGEERAKGNILERFSAQQFPDLHSELNLSSLELGDSALYFCASSVGHRSTEAFFGQGTRLTVV.

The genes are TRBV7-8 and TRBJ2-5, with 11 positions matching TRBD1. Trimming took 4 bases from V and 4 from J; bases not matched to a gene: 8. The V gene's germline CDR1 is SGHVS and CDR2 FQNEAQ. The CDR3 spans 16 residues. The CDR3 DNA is TGTGCCAGCAGCTCCCGGGGACAGGGGGGAGGAGAGACCCAGTACTTC. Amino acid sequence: CASSSRGQGGGETQYF.

The chain's CDR3 is CASSLRGGAKGYTF. Written as DNA, the CDR3 is TGCGCCAGCAGCTTGAGAGGGGGCGCTAAGGGCTACACCTTC. V is TRBV5-1 and J is TRBJ1-2; 7 bases agree with TRBD1. The V and J ends lost 1 base and 8 bases, in that order; junction bases with no gene match: 8. CDR3 length: 14 amino acids. The germline CDR1 and CDR2 sequences are SGHRS and YFSETQ. The full variable domain, rest sourced from reference TRBV5-1 and TRBJ1-2, is KAGVTQTPRYLIKTRGQQVTLSCSPISGHRSVSWYQQTPGQGLQFLFEYFSETQRNKGNFPGRFSGRQFSNSRSEMNVSTLELGDSALYLCASSLRGGAKGYTFGSGTRLTVV.

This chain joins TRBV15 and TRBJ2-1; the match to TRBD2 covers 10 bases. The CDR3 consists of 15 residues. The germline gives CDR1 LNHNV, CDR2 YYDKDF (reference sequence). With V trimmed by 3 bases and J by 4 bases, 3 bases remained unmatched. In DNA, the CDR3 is TGTGCCACCAGCAGGGCTAGCGGGAGTTACAATGAGCAGTTCTTC. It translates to CATSRASGSYNEQFF.

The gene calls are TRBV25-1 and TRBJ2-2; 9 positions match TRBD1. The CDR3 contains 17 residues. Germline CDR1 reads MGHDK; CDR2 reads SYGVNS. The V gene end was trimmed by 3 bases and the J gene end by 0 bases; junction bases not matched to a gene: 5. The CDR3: CASSDPGQGPNTGELFF. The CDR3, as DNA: TGTGCCAGCAGTGACCCGGGACAGGGCCCGAACACCGGGGAGCTGTTTTTT.

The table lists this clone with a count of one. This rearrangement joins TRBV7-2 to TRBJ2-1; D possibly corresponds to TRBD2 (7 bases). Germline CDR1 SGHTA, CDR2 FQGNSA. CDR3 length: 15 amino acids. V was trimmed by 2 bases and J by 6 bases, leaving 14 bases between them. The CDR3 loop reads CASSLSGLGGNEQFF. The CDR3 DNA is TGTGCCAGCAGCTTAAGTGGACTAGGGGGCAATGAGCAGTTCTTC.